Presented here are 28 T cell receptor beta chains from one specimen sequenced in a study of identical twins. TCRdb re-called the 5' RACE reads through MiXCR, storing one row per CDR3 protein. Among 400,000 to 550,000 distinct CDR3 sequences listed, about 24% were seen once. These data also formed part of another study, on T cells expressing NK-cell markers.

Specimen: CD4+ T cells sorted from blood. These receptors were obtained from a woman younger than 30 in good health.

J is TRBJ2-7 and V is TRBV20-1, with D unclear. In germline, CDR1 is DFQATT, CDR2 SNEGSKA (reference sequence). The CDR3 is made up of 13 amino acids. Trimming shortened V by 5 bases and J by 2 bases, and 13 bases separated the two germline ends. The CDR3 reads CSAPRLETYEQYF. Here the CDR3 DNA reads TGCAGTGCTCCAAGACTGGAGACCTACGAGCAGTACTTC.

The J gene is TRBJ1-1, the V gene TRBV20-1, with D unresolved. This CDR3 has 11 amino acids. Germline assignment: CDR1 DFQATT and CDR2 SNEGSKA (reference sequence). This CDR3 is CLTWMNTEAFF. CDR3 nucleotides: TGCCTTACTTGGATGAACACTGAAGCTTTCTTT.

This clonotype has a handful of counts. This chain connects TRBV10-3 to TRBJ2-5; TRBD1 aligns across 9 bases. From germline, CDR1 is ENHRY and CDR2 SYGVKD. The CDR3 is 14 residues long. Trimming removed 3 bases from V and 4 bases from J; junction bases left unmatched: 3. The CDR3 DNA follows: TGTGCCATCAGTGAAGGGACAGGGTCAGAGACCCAGTACTTC. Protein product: CAISEGTGSETQYF.

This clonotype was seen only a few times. In DNA, the CDR3 is TGTGCCAGCAGTTATAGGGGTTTTGGACAGATAAACATTCAGTACTTC. It codes for CASSYRGFGQINIQYF. The rearrangement joins TRBV12-3 or TRBV12-4 to TRBJ2-4, with D perhaps matching TRBD1 (6 bases). Trimming took off 4 bases at V and 6 bases at J, with 19 bases between the two ends. The CDR3 extends over 16 amino acids.

This chain's CDR3 is CASSQVGLAGGDKETQYF. CDR3 coding DNA: TGTGCCAGCAGCCAAGTTGGACTAGCGGGAGGTGATAAAGAGACCCAGTACTTC. The chain employs TRBV4-2 and TRBJ2-5; 14 nucleotides line up with TRBD2. CDR3 size: 18 residues. The ends lost 1 base at V and 3 bases at J; junction bases unmatched: 7. From germline, CDR1 is LGHNA and CDR2 YNFKEQ.

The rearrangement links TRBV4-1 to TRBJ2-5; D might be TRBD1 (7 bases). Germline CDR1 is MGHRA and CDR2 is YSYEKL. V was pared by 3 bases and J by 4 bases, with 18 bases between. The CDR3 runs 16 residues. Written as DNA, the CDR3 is TGCGCCAGCAGCCAGGGGATCGACAGGGAGGTAGAGACCCAGTACTTC. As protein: CASSQGIDREVETQYF.

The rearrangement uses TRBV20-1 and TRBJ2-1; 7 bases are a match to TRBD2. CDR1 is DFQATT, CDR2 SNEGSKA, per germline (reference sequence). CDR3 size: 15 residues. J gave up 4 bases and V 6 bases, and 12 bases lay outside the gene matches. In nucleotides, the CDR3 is TGCAGTGCGAGTCCTAGCGGCGGCCTTTACAATGAGCAGTTCTTC. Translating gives CSASPSGGLYNEQFF.

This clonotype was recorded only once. CDR3 bases: TGTGCCAGCAGTACCTTTAGCGGGAGGAGCTCCTACAATGAGCAGTTCTTC. Protein product: CASSTFSGRSSYNEQFF. This rearrangement joins TRBV28 to TRBJ2-1, with 10 bases aligning to TRBD2. CDR3 length equals 17 residues. Trimming cost V 5 bases and J 0 bases; bases outside gene matches: 7. Germline loops: CDR1 MDHEN, CDR2 SYDVKM.

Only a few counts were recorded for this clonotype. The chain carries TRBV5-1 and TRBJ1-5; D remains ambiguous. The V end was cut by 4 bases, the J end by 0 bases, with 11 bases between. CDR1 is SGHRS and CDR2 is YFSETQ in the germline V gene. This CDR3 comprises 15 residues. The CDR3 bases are TGCGCCAGCAGCCTAGGCGGGTATAGCAATCAGCCCCAGCATTTT. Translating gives CASSLGGYSNQPQHF.

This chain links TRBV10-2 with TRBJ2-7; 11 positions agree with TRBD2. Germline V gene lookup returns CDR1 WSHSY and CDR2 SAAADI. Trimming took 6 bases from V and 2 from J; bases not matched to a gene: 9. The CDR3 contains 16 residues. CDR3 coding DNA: TGCGCCAGCAGGGACCCGGGACTAGCGGCCACCTACGAGCAGTACTTC. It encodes CASRDPGLAATYEQYF.

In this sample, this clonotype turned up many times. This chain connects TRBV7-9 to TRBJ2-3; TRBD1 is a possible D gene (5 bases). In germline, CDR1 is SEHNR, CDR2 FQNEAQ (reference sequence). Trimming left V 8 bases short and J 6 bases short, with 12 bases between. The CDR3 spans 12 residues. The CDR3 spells CASGHSGDTQYF. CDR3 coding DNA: TGTGCCAGCGGTCACTCAGGGGATACGCAGTATTTT.

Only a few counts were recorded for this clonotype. Here the CDR3 reads CASSSGLAGTSSYNEQFF. The CDR3 nucleotides are TGTGCCAGCAGCTCCGGACTAGCGGGGACTAGCTCCTACAATGAGCAGTTCTTC. This chain links TRBV11-2 with TRBJ2-1; 12 bases map to TRBD2. CDR1 is SGHAT and CDR2 is FQNNGV in the germline V gene. This CDR3 contains 18 residues. The V gene end was trimmed by 4 bases and the J gene end by 0 bases; junction bases not matched to a gene: 7.

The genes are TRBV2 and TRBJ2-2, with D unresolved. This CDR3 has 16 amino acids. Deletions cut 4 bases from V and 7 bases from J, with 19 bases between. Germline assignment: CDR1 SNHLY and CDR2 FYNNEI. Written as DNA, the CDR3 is TGTGCCAGCAGTGTGGGCGCTCCGGGTTCCAGCGGGGAGCTGTTTTTT. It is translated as CASSVGAPGSSGELFF. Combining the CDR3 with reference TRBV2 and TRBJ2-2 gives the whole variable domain EPEVTQTPSHQVTQMGQEVILRCVPISNHLYFYWYRQILGQKVEFLVSFYNNEISEKSEIFDDQFSVERPDGSNFTLKIRSTKLEDSAMYFCASSVGAPGSSGELFFGEGSRLTVL.

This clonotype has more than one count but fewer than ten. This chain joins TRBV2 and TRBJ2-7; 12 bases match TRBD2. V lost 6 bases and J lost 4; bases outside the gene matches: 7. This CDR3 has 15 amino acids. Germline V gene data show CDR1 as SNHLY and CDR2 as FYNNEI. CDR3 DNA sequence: TGTGCCAGCAGCCCATCTAGCGGGGGGGCTTACGAGCAGTACTTC. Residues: CASSPSSGGAYEQYF. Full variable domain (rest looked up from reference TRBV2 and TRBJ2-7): EPEVTQTPSHQVTQMGQEVILRCVPISNHLYFYWYRQILGQKVEFLVSFYNNEISEKSEIFDDQFSVERPDGSNFTLKIRSTKLEDSAMYFCASSPSSGGAYEQYFGPGTRLTVT.

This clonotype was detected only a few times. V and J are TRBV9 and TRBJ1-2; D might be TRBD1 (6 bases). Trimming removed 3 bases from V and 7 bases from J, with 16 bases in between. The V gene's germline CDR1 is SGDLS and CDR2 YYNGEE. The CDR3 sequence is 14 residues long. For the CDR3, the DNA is TGTGCCAGCAGCGCCCAACAGGGACTGGGTGGCTACACCTTC. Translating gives CASSAQQGLGGYTF.

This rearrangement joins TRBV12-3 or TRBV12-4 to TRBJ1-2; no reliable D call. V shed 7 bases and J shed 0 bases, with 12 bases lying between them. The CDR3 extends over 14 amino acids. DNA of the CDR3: TGTGCCAGCAAGGAGACATCGGCTAACTATGGCTACACCTTC. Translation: CASKETSANYGYTF.

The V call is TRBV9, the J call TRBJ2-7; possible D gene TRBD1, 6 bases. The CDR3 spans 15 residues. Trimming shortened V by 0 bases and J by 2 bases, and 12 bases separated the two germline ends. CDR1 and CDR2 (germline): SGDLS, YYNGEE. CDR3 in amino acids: CASSVEGHGAYEQYF. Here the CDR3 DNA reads TGTGCCAGCAGCGTAGAGGGACACGGAGCCTACGAGCAGTACTTC.

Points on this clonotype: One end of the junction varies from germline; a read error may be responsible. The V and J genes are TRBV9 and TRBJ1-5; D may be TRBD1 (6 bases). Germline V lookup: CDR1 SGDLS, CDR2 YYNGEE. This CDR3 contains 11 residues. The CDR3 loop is CASSGQVLGIF. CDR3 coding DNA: TGTGCCAGCAGCGGACAGGTTTTGGGCATTTTT.

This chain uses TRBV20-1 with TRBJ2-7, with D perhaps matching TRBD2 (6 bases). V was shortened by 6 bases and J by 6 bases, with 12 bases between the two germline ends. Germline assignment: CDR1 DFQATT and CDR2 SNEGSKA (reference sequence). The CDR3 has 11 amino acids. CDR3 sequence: CSALLAPEQYF. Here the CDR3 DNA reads TGCAGTGCCTTACTAGCACCCGAGCAGTACTTC.

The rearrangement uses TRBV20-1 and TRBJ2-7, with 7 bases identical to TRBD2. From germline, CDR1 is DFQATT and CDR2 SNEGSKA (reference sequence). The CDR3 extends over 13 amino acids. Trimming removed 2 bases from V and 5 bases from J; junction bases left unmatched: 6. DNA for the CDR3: TGCAGTGCTAGAAAGGGAGGGGCCGACGAGCAGTACTTC. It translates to CSARKGGADEQYF.

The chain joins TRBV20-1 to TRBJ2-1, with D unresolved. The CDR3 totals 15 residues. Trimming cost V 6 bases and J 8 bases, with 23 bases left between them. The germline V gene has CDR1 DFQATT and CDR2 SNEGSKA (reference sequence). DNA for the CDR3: TGCAGTGCCAAAAAGCCAGCTGGCAGGTCCTATGAGCAGTTCTTC. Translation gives CSAKKPAGRSYEQFF.

This CDR3 reads CSAVVGGRSPLHF. The DNA of the CDR3 is TGCAGTGCCGTGGTCGGGGGGAGGTCACCCCTCCACTTT. The rearrangement joins TRBV20-1 to TRBJ1-6; tentative D call: TRBD1 (5 bases). The CDR3 spans 13 residues. Germline CDR1 reads DFQATT; CDR2 reads SNEGSKA (reference sequence). Trimming cost V 6 bases and J 10 bases, with 16 bases left between them.

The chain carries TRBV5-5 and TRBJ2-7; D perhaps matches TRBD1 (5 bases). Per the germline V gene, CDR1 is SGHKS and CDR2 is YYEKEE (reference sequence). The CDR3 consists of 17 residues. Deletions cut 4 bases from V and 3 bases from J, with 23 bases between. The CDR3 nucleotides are TGTGCCAGCAGCCTCGACATAACAAAACCGACAGTCTACGAGCAGTACTTC. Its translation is CASSLDITKPTVYEQYF.

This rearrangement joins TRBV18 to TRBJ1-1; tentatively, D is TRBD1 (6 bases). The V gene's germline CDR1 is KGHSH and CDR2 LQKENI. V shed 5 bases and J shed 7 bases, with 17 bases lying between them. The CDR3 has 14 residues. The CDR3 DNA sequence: TGTGCCAGCTCAGGATTACAGGGTTTGGGTGAAGCTTTCTTT. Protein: CASSGLQGLGEAFF.

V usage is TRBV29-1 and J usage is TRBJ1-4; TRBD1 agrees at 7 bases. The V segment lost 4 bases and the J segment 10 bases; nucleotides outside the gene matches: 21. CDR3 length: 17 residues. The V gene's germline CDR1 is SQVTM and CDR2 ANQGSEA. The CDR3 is CSVGSTGWRAERGKLFF. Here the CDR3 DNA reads TGCAGCGTTGGGTCGACAGGGTGGAGGGCCGAGAGGGGAAAACTGTTTTTT.

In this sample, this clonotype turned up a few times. The CDR3 DNA reads TGTGCCAGCAGCGGCGGGATCTCCTACGAGCAGTACTTC. Translation gives CASSGGISYEQYF. This chain connects TRBV12-3 or TRBV12-4 to TRBJ2-7; perhaps TRBD2 as D (6 bases). The length of the CDR3 is 13 residues. V was clipped by 6 bases and J by 0 bases, with 9 bases between them.

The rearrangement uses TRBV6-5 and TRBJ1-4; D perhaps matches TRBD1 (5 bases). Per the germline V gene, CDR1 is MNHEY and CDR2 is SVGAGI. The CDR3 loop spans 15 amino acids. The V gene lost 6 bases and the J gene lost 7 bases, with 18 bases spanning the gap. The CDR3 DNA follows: TGTGCCAGCAGGTTAACAGGCGAGGGTAGTGAAAAACTGTTTTTT. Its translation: CASRLTGEGSEKLFF.

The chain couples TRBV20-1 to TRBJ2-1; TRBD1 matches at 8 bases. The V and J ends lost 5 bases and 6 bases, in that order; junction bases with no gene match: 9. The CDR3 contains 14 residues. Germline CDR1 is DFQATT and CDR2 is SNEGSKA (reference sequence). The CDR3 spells CSARPGQVANEQFF. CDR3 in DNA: TGCAGTGCTCGCCCGGGACAGGTTGCCAATGAGCAGTTCTTC.